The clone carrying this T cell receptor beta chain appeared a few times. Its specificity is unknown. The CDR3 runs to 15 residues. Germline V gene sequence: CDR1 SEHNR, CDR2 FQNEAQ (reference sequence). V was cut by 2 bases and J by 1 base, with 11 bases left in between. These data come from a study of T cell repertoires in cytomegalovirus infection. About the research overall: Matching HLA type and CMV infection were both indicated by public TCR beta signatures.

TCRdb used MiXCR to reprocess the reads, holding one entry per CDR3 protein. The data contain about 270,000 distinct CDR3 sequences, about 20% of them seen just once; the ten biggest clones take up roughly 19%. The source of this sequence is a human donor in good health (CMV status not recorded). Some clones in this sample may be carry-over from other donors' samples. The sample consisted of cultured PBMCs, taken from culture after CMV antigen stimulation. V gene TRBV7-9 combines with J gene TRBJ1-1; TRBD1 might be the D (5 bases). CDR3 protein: CASSLTGWRNTEAFF. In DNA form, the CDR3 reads TGTGCCAGCAGCTTAACAGGTTGGAGGAACACTGAAGCTTTCTTT.